This T cell receptor (beta chain) came from a study of monozygotic twins with cystic fibrosis. Points from the study as a whole: The repertoire was suggested to be naive-dominated, clonality median about 0.01. J usage was most co-twin-similar in 8 of 16 pairs, V in 13.

Data came from immunoSEQ multiplex PCR; TCRdb stores just in-frame clones and leaves some out. The profile shows over 20,000 clones, approximately 90% of them singletons. Concerning this clone itself: Its target is not known.

This CDR3 is 13 amino acids long. CDR1 and CDR2 (germline): MNHEY, SMNVEV (reference sequence). V gave up 0 bases and J gave up 6 bases, with 9 bases separating them. This receptor was obtained from a girl between 2 and 10 years old with cystic fibrosis. V and J are TRBV27 and TRBJ2-7; D ambiguous. Sequencing was performed on blood. As DNA, the CDR3 is TGTGCCAGCAGTTTATCGCTATCGGCCGAGCAGTACTTC. It is translated as CASSLSLSAEQYF.